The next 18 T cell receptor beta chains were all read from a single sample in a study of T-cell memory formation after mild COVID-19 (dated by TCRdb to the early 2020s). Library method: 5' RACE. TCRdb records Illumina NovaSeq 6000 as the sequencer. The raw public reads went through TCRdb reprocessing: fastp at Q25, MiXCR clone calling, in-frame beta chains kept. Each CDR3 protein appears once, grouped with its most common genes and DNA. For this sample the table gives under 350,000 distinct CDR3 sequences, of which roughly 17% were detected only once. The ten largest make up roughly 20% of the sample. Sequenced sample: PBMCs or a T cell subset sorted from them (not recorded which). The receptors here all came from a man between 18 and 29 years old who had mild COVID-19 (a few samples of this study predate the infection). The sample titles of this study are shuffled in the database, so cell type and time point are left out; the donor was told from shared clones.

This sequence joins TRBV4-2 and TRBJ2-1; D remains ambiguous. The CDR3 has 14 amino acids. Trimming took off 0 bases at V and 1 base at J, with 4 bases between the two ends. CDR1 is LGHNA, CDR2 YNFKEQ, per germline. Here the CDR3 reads CASSQDTSYNEQFF. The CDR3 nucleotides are TGTGCCAGCAGCCAAGATACTTCCTACAATGAGCAGTTCTTC.

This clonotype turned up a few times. CDR3 DNA sequence: TGTGCCAGCAGCCCGGGGCCATATTCACCCCTCCACTTT. Translating gives CASSPGPYSPLHF. The V and J genes are TRBV27 and TRBJ1-6; possibly TRBD1 for D (5 bases). V was shortened by 6 bases and J by 8 bases, with 11 bases between the two germline ends. Germline CDR1 is MNHEY and CDR2 is SMNVEV (reference sequence). This CDR3 comprises 13 residues.

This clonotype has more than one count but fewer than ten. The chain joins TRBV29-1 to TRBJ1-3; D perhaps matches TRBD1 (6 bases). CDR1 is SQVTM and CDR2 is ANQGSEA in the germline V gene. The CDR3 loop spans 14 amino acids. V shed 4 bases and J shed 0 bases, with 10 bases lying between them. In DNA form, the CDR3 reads TGCAGCGTTGTGGGACACCGCTCTGGAAACACCATATATTTT. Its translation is CSVVGHRSGNTIYF.

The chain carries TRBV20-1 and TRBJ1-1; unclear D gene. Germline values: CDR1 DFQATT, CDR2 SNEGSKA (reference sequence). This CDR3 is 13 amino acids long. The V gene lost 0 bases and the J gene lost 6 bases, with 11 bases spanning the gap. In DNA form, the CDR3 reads TGCAGTGCTAGAGATCGGTCCGTCGCTGAAGCTTTCTTT. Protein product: CSARDRSVAEAFF.

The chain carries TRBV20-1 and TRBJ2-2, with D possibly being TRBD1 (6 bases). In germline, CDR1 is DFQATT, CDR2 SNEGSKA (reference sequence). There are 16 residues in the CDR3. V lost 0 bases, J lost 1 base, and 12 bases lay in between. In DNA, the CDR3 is TGCAGTGCTAGAGATCATTGGGGACAGAACACCGGGGAGCTGTTTTTT. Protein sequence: CSARDHWGQNTGELFF.

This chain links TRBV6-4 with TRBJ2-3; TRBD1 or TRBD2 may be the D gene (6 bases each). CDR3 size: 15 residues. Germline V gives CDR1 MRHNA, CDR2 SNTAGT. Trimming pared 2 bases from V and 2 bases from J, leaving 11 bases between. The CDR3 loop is CASSDDRGPTDTQYF. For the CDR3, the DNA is TGTGCCAGCAGTGACGACCGGGGGCCCACAGATACGCAGTATTTT.

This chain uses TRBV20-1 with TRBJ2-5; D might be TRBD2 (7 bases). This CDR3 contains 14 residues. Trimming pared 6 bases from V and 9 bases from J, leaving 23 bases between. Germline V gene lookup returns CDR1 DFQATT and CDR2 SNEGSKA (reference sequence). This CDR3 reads CSAPGPGGRVAQYF. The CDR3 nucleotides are TGCAGTGCCCCCGGGCCGGGGGGCCGGGTGGCCCAGTACTTC.

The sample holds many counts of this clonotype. The CDR3 loop is CASSLSGVDTGELFF. DNA for the CDR3: TGTGCCAGCAGCTTATCCGGGGTGGACACCGGGGAGCTGTTTTTT. J is TRBJ2-2 and V is TRBV7-2; D might be TRBD2 (5 bases). The CDR3 length is 15 residues. V gave up 2 bases and J gave up 3 bases, with 10 bases separating them. CDR1 is SGHTA and CDR2 is FQGNSA in the germline V gene.

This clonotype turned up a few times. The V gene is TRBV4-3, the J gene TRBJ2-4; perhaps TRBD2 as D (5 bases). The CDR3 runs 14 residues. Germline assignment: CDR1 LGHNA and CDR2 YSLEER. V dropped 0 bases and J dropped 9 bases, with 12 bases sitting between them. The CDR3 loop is CASSQEGNAGIQYF. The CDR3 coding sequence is TGCGCCAGCAGCCAAGAAGGGAACGCGGGCATTCAGTACTTC.

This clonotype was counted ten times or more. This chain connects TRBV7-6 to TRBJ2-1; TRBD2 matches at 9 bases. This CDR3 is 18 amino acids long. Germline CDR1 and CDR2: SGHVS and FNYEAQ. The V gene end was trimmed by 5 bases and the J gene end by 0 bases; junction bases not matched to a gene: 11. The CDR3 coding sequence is TGTGCCAGCAGCCGTATTAGCGGGGGAGGGGGCTCCTACAATGAGCAGTTCTTC. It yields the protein CASSRISGGGGSYNEQFF. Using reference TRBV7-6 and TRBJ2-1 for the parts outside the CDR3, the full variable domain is GAGVSQSPRYKVTKRGQDVALRCDPISGHVSLYWYRQALGQGPEFLTYFNYEAQQDKSGLPNDRFSAERPEGSISTLTIQRTEQRDSAMYRCASSRISGGGGSYNEQFFGPGTRLTVL.

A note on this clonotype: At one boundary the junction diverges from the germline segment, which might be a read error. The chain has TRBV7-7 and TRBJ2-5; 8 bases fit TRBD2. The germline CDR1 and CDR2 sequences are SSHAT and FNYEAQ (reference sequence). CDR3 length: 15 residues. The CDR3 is CASSLGGGGQETQYF. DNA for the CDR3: TGTGCTAGCAGCCTGGGCGGCGGGGGGCAAGAGACCCAGTACTTC.

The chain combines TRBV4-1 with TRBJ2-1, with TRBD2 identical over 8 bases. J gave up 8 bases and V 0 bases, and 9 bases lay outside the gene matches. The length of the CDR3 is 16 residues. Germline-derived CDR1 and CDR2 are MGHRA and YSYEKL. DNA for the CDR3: TGCGCCAGCAGCCAAGAAGGGGTAGGAGCGGGGGATGAGCAGTTCTTC. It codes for CASSQEGVGAGDEQFF.

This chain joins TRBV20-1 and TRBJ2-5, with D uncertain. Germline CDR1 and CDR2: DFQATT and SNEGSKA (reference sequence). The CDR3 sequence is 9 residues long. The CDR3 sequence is CSRPGTQYF. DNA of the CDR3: TGCAGCCGCCCCGGGACCCAGTACTTC.

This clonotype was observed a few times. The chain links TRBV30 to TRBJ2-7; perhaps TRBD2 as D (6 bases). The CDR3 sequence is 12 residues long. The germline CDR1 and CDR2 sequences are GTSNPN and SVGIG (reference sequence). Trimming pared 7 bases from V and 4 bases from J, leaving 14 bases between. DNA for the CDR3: TGTGCCTATCGTGAGGAGGGGTACGAGCAGTACTTC. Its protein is CAYREEGYEQYF.

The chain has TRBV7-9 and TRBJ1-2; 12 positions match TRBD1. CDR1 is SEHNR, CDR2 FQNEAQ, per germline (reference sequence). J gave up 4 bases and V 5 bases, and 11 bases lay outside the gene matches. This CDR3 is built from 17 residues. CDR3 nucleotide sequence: TGTGCCAGCAGCCCGGGACAGGGGGCTTTATCAGGCTATGGCTACACCTTC. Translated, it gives CASSPGQGALSGYGYTF.

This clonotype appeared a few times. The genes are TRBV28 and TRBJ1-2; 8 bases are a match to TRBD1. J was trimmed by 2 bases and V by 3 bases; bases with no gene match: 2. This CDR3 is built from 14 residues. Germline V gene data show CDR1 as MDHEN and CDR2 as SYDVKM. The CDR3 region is CASSFGQGNYGYTF. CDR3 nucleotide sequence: TGTGCCAGCAGTTTCGGACAGGGAAACTATGGCTACACCTTC.

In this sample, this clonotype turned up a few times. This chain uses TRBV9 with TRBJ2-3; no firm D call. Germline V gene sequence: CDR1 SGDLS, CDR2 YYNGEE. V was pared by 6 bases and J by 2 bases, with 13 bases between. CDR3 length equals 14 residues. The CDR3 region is CASTTGRNTDTQYF. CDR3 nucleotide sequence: TGTGCCAGCACTACCGGCCGGAACACAGATACGCAGTATTTT. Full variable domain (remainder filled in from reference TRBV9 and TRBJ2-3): DSGVTQTPKHLITATGQRVTLRCSPRSGDLSVYWYQQSLDQGLQFLIQYYNGEERAKGNILERFSAQQFPDLHSELNLSSLELGDSALYFCASTTGRNTDTQYFGPGTRLTVL.

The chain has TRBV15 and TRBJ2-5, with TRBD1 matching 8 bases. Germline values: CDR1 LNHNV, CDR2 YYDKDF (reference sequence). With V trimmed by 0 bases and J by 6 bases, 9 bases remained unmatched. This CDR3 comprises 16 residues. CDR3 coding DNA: TGTGCCACCAGCAGAGATCCCCAGGGGGCGATGCAGACCCAGTACTTC. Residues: CATSRDPQGAMQTQYF.